This TCR beta chain was sequenced during a study of vaccination and CD4 T cells after COVID-19 (dated by TCRdb to between 2020 and 2023). Looking at the study overall: Six males and four females were included in the convalescent cohort, with two Hispanic individuals, seven Caucasians, two Asians and one multiracial person represented. Participants received two doses of either the Pfizer-BioNTech BNT162b2 vaccine (n=8) or the Moderna mRNA-1273 vaccine (n=2). Post-COVID blood samples from convalescent patients were collected a median of about 100 days after diagnosis, with a range of 35 to 161 days. Post-vaccine blood samples were collected a median of around 70 days after the second vaccine dose, ranging from roughly 13 to 250 days. Culture stimuli were overlapping spike peptide pools from SARS-CoV-2 and from the common cold coronaviruses HCoV-NL63, HCoV-OC43 and HCoV-229E. Control cultures used a CEFX viral epitope pool as positive control, an HIV-1 Nef peptide pool as negative control, or no peptide. In 10 COVID-19 convalescent patients and a handful of infection-naive healthy vaccine recipients, researchers compared the spike-specific CD4+ TCR repertoire from before mRNA vaccination with the repertoire from after.

General study outcomes and caveats: An increase in the median number of SARS-CoV-2-reactive clonotypes from approximately 21 after infection to 38 after vaccination was observed, but the change was not found to be significant. In convalescent patients, nearly all vaccine-specific clones (304 of 307) were found to be mono-reactive for SARS-CoV-2 spike rather than cross-reactive with common cold coronaviruses. Among convalescent patients, a median roughly 90% of the SARS-CoV-2-reactive clones seen after vaccination appeared only after vaccination, which suggests priming specific to the vaccine. The study included relatively few convalescent patients and did not analyze early timepoints after natural infection.

V is reduced by 0 bases and J by 2 bases, leaving a spacing of 8 bases between them. According to the germline V gene (reference sequence), CDR1 reads LNHNV and CDR2 reads YYDKDF. Spanning cysteine to phenylalanine, the CDR3 consists of 14 amino acids. The DNA shown is the 42-base CDR3, in frame from base 1. Regarding this clonotype: Its antigen is not yet known. No base qualities exist here, and no much larger clone lies one base off it.

Library generation was performed with PCR. TCR sequencing of DNA from cultured CD4+ T cells used the Oncomine TCR Beta short-read assay at the Johns Hopkins FTIC core. The QIAamp micro DNA kit was used to extract genomic DNA from the cultured CD4+ T cells. The Oncomine TCR Beta libraries from cultured CD4+ T cells were pooled using unique dual indexes and then sequenced on an Illumina iSeq 100. From the authors' description of their analysis: Non-productive sequences were removed, and CDR3s that did not start with C, did not end with F or W, or were shorter than 7 amino acids were discarded. The MANAFEST web application identified antigen-specific clonotypes by comparing peptide-stimulated wells against reference wells and other culture wells. An FDR below 0.05, an odds ratio above 5, and a productive frequency above 0.1% in at least two of three replicate wells were required for clones to be considered positive. Clonotypes that were significantly expanded in both SARS-CoV-2 spike wells and at least one common cold coronavirus spike condition were defined as cross-reactive. CDR3 homology was assessed with Levenshtein distances (stringdist) and unrooted phylogenetic trees (ape) in R version 3.6.1. Through fastp at Q25 and MiXCR, TCRdb rebuilt clones from the public reads, retaining in-frame beta chains. Each entry is one CDR3 protein sequence, shown with its most common DNA and genes. These V and J calls are TCRdb output, not the study's own analysis. The sample has 25,000 to 30,000 distinct CDR3 sequences on record, about 50% of them singletons. The top ten hold 25% to 30% of the sample.

Per the publication, the treatment or condition label means: approximately 11-day PBMC culture with coronavirus spike peptide pools or control peptides (ViraFEST assay). The ViraFEST assay, used in the study, expanded antigen-specific T cells with peptide pools and then identified the expanded clonotypes through TCR sequencing. Negative nucleocapsid antibody tests taken both before and after vaccination confirmed that the healthy vaccine recipients had no prior SARS-CoV-2 infection. PBMCs were cultured at 1.5 million to 2.5 million per well in IMDM supplemented with approximately 5.3% human AB serum and around 10 IU/ml IL-2, with 9.5 to 10 ug/ml peptide pools added. On days 3 and 7, half of the culture medium was replaced with fresh IL-2-containing medium. After about nine days of culture, CD4+ T cells were isolated by negative selection with the EasySep CD4+ T cell isolation kit. Ficoll-Paque Plus gradient centrifugation was used to isolate PBMCs from whole blood, and the isolated PBMCs were then either used fresh or cryopreserved at -140C. In general, triplicate wells were set up for every culture condition.

This sequence uses TRBV15 and TRBJ2-7, with no D gene named confidently. The sample in question was CD4+ T cells from blood, cultured in vitro, obtained before SARS-CoV-2 vaccination. The clonotype was recovered from a human donor who received a COVID-19 vaccine. The CDR3 reads CATSRDSVTYEQYF. The nucleotide sequence reads as follows: TGTGCCACCAGCAGAGATTCGGTTACCTACGAGCAGTACTTC.